The 14 T cell receptor beta chains below come from one sample, sequenced in a study of T cell responses to AZD1222 COVID-19 vaccine. Profiled with immunoSEQ multiplex PCR; TCRdb holds only in-frame clones, not every one. Among about 110,000 clones listed, 90% to 95% were seen once. The sequenced sample was peripheral blood, obtained on day 0 of AZD1222 vaccination. The receptor set was obtained from an adult in good health.

This chain connects TRBV20-1 to TRBJ2-3; tentative D call: TRBD1 (5 bases). The length of the CDR3 is 15 residues. Trimming removed 3 bases from V and 3 bases from J, with 16 bases in between. Germline values: CDR1 DFQATT, CDR2 SNEGSKA (reference sequence). This CDR3 reads CSASPIGAGTDTQYF. In DNA, the CDR3 is TGCAGTGCTAGTCCGATAGGGGCCGGAACAGATACGCAGTATTTT.

The chain joins TRBV4-1 to TRBJ1-3; D is undetermined. This CDR3 spans 15 amino acids. V was clipped by 4 bases and J by 3 bases, with 13 bases between them. The germline CDR1 and CDR2 sequences are MGHRA and YSYEKL. CDR3 residues: CASSPIGSVGNTIYF. CDR3 nucleotide sequence: TGCGCCAGCAGCCCAATCGGGTCGGTTGGAAACACCATATATTTT.

V is TRBV5-1 and J is TRBJ1-2; no clear D. Trimming shortened V by 0 bases and J by 4 bases, and 10 bases separated the two germline ends. Looked up from germline, CDR1 is SGHRS and CDR2 is YFSETQ. CDR3 size: 14 residues. The CDR3 coding sequence is TGCGCCAGCAGCTTGGAACGAGACACCTATGGCTACACCTTC. This encodes CASSLERDTYGYTF.

V and J are TRBV2 and TRBJ2-7; perhaps TRBD1 as D (5 bases). Per the germline V gene, CDR1 is SNHLY and CDR2 is FYNNEI. V was cut by 8 bases and J by 4 bases, with 9 bases left in between. The CDR3 covers 11 residues. The CDR3 region is CASLRGYEQYF. In nucleotides, the CDR3 is TGTGCCAGCCTTAGGGGTTACGAGCAGTACTTC.

J is TRBJ2-5 and V is TRBV11-2; no clear D gene. V was cut by 5 bases and J by 5 bases, with 6 bases left in between. CDR3 length: 11 amino acids. Germline V gene data show CDR1 as SGHAT and CDR2 as FQNNGV. The CDR3 sequence is CASSVRETQYF. CDR3 nucleotide sequence: TGTGCCAGCAGCGTGCGGGAGACCCAGTACTTC.

This clone occurred once. The V and J genes are TRBV24-1 and TRBJ2-1, with TRBD1 identical over 7 bases. CDR1 is KGHDR and CDR2 is SFDVKD in the germline V gene. The V gene end was trimmed by 10 bases and the J gene end by 9 bases; junction bases not matched to a gene: 8. This CDR3 contains 12 residues. The CDR3 DNA reads TGTGCCACGGGACAGTACGGAGGTGAGCAGTTCTTC. Protein sequence: CATGQYGGEQFF.

This chain connects TRBV11-3 to TRBJ1-6, with TRBD1 matching over 9 bases. V lost 5 bases, J lost 6 bases, and 2 bases stayed unmatched. CDR1 SGHNT and CDR2 YENEEA come from the germline V gene. This CDR3 spans 14 amino acids. Here the CDR3 reads CASSPDRGNSPLHF. DNA of the CDR3: TGTGCCAGCAGCCCGGACAGGGGTAATTCACCCCTCCACTTT.

The chain employs TRBV29-1 and TRBJ1-1; the D gene is possibly TRBD1 (6 bases). CDR1 and CDR2 (germline): SQVTM, ANQGSEA. V lost 4 bases and J 4 bases, leaving 16 bases between the germline ends. The CDR3 has 14 amino acids. The CDR3 loop reads CSVATGSVRTEAFF. The DNA for the CDR3 is TGCAGCGTTGCAACAGGGTCAGTACGCACTGAAGCTTTCTTT.

The chain employs TRBV11-2 and TRBJ2-1; tentatively, D is TRBD2 (6 bases). V dropped 5 bases and J dropped 4 bases, with 12 bases sitting between them. CDR1 is SGHAT and CDR2 is FQNNGV in the germline V gene. CDR3 size: 14 residues. The DNA for the CDR3 is TGTGCCAGCAGCCGGATAGCGGTTTACAATGAGCAGTTCTTC. This sequence encodes CASSRIAVYNEQFF.

This rearrangement joins TRBV19 to TRBJ1-2, with TRBD1 identical over 7 bases. This CDR3 region has 15 residues. Germline loops: CDR1 LNHDA, CDR2 SQIVND (reference sequence). The V and J ends lost 3 bases and 3 bases, in that order; junction bases with no gene match: 7. The CDR3 DNA reads as TGTGCCAGTAGTATTGAGACAGGGATACACTATGGCTACACCTTC. Protein product: CASSIETGIHYGYTF.

This chain joins TRBV15 and TRBJ2-3; 10 nucleotides line up with TRBD2. The V segment lost 2 bases and the J segment 3 bases; nucleotides outside the gene matches: 5. The CDR3 totals 16 residues. CDR1 LNHNV and CDR2 YYDKDF come from the germline V gene (reference sequence). The CDR3 region has the DNA TGTGCCACCAGCAGACTAGCGGGGGCTCGGACAGATACGCAGTATTTT. Translating gives CATSRLAGARTDTQYF.

The V gene is TRBV11-1, the J gene TRBJ2-2, with TRBD2 as a possible D gene (7 bases). Trimming cost V 5 bases and J 1 base, with 14 bases left between them. CDR1 SGHAT and CDR2 FQDESV come from the germline V gene (reference sequence). The CDR3 is made up of 16 amino acids. The CDR3 protein is CASSPGGGGNTGELFF. CDR3 DNA sequence: TGTGCCAGCAGCCCGGGAGGAGGGGGGAACACCGGGGAGCTGTTTTTT.

This chain connects TRBV19 to TRBJ2-7, with D tentatively TRBD1 or TRBD2 (5 bases each). CDR3 length equals 13 residues. V was pared by 6 bases and J by 2 bases, with 11 bases between. Germline lookup yields CDR1 LNHDA and CDR2 SQIVND (reference sequence). The CDR3 sequence is CASSLGVTYEQYF. CDR3 nucleotides: TGTGCCAGTAGCCTGGGGGTGACCTACGAGCAGTACTTC.

V gene TRBV15 combines with J gene TRBJ2-7; 9 bases are shared with TRBD1. V shed 0 bases and J 5 bases; nucleotides not matched to a gene: 8. The CDR3 length is 16 residues. The germline V gene encodes CDR1 LNHNV and CDR2 YYDKDF (reference sequence). The CDR3 coding sequence is TGTGCCACCAGCAGAGATCGGGGGGACAGGGTCGACGAGCAGTACTTC. This translates into CATSRDRGDRVDEQYF.